Listed below are T cell receptor beta chains from one sample, sequenced in a study of STAT3 mutations in large granular lymphocyte leukemia. Using immunoSEQ multiplex PCR, the repertoire was profiled, and TCRdb retains in-frame clones only, with some absent. This table has about 12,000 clones, approximately 80% appearing once. The material sequenced was peripheral blood mononuclear cells. The receptors shown here come from a man in his sixties with T-cell large granular lymphocyte leukemia. Some clones in this sample may be carry-over from other donors' samples. CDR3s include the opening cysteine and the closing phenylalanine or tryptophan. A D gene is named only where the DNA matches it firmly. Not all rows give a size; the values are once, few, many and, for expanded clones, a class.

CDR3	V	size	D
CAWSAGLSYEQYF	TRBV30	.	.
CASSLGDGGRETQYF	TRBV7-9	.	.
CASSPGDAYEQYF	TRBV18	few	.
CSVGDTTYEQYF	TRBV29-1	.	.
CAISSDRHQPQHF	TRBV10-3	.	TRBD1
CASSVGRSSSYEQYF	TRBV19	.	.
CASSLVARAHEQYF	TRBV5-6	few	.
CASSQDSSGYGYTF	TRBV7-2	.	.
CASSRIAQGLLRGNTIYF	TRBV5-6	.	.
CASSKTVNTEAFF	TRBV9	.	.
CASSGDTDTQYF	TRBV11-3	.	.
CASSLRTSGGSGEQFF	TRBV27	.	TRBD2
CASGSLQGGGYEDTQYF	TRBV12-5	.	TRBD1
CASSPQNTEAFF	TRBV18	.	.
CASSPNWGQRIYGYTF	TRBV18	.	.
CASSPGAVGDTEAFF	TRBV18	.	.
CASSQRQGFGGNTIYF	TRBV28	.	TRBD1
CARSLGLAGLICEQYF	TRBV5-3	medium-sized	TRBD2
CASSLSVAVPAYF	TRBV28	.	.
CASSLATTGRNYGYTF	TRBV7-2	.	TRBD1
CASSPPQRQETQYF	TRBV6-6	once	.
CASRFRGKEQYF	TRBV28	once	.
CASSSVGQPNYEQYF	TRBV27	.	.
CASSQFSGTPYNEQFF	TRBV14	once	TRBD2
CATRTGYSYEQYF	TRBV28	.	TRBD1
CASRGLLAKNIQYF	TRBV27	.	.
CASSFGEGLGEQYF	TRBV13	.	TRBD2
CASSRGPIEAFF	TRBV7-9	.	.
CAISRRAEDQPQHF	TRBV10-3	.	.
CASSFGTEQFF	TRBV5-8	.	.
CASSPPLLKGVNTEAFF	TRBV18	.	.
CASSLLAGGRGTDTQYF	TRBV27	once	TRBD2
CAWSPPGAGRTYEQYF	TRBV30	.	.
CATSRVHGFAEAFF	TRBV15	.	.
CASFSPGQANGYTF	TRBV5-1	.	TRBD1
CASSPGSDTQYF	TRBV27	few	.
CASSLEGSGDGYTF	TRBV5-1	.	.
CASSNPAGGDEQFF	TRBV5-1	.	TRBD2
CASSYSEETQYF	TRBV6-6	once	.
CASSLGWTGETQYF	TRBV5-8	.	TRBD1
CASSFDMITEQYF	TRBV5-4	.	.
CASSASGETQYF	TRBV7-8	.	TRBD2
CASSGTGALAEQFF	TRBV2	.	TRBD1
CASSLGGSPDTQYF	TRBV5-1	.	TRBD2
CAISENGGLDYGYTF	TRBV10-3	.	.
CASSQGNVGQPQHF	TRBV19	.	.
CASSLGMRLLMDIQYF	TRBV7-2	.	.
CAWSALERMNTEAFF	TRBV30	.	.
CASSPITGSYNSPLHF	TRBV4-2	.	.
CASILAGGTDTQYF	TRBV7-2	medium-sized	TRBD2
CAWIGQGTGLNEKLFF	TRBV30	.	TRBD1
CASSTGPLEETQYF	TRBV28	.	.
CASSGQTPYGYTF	TRBV2	once	.
CASSRTQGGYTEAFF	TRBV27	few	TRBD1
CAISGSKGPGSNYF	TRBV10-3	.	.